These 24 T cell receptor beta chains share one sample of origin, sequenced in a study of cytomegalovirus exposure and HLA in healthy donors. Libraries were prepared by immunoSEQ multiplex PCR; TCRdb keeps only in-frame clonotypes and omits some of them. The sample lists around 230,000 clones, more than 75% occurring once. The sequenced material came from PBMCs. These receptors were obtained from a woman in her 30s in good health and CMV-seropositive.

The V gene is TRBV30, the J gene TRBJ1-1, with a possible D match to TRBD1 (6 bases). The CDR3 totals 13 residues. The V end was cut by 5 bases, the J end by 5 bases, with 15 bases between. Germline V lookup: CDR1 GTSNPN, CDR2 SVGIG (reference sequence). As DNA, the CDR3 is TGTGCCTGGGAGGGGGGGGCCGAGACTGAAGCTTTCTTT. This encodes CAWEGGAETEAFF.

CDR3 sequence: CASQYTGHNEQFF. The CDR3 DNA sequence: TGTGCCAGCCAATATACAGGGCACAATGAGCAGTTCTTC. The chain joins TRBV6-5 to TRBJ2-1; maybe TRBD1 (6 bases). V was trimmed by 8 bases and J by 5 bases, leaving 13 bases between them. CDR3 length equals 13 residues. Germline assignment: CDR1 MNHEY and CDR2 SVGAGI.

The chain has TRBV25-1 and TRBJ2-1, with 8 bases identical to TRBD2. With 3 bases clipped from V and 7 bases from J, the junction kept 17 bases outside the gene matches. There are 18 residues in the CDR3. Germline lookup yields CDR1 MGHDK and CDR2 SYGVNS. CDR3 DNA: TGTGCCAGCAGTGATCCAGAGTCCGGGAGGGCTGTAGAAAATGAGCAGTTCTTC. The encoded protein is CASSDPESGRAVENEQFF. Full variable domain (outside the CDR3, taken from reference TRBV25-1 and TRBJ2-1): EADIYQTPRYLVIGTGKKITLECSQTMGHDKMYWYQQDPGMELHLIHYSYGVNSTEKGDLSSESTVSRIRTEHFPLTLESARPSHTSQYLCASSDPESGRAVENEQFFGPGTRLTVL.

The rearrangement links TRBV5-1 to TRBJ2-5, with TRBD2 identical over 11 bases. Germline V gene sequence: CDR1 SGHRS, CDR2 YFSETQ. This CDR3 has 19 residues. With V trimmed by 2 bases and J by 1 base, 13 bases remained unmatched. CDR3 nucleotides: TGCGCCAGCAGCTTAGTTCTAGCGGGGGGTTTCGGGTTCCAAGAGACCCAGTACTTC. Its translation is CASSLVLAGGFGFQETQYF.

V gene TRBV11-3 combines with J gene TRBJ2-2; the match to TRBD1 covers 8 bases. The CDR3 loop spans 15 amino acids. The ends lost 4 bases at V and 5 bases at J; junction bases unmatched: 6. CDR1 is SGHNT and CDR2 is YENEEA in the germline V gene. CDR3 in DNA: TGTGCCAGCAGCTATCGGGACAGGTTAACCGGGGAGCTGTTTTTT. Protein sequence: CASSYRDRLTGELFF.

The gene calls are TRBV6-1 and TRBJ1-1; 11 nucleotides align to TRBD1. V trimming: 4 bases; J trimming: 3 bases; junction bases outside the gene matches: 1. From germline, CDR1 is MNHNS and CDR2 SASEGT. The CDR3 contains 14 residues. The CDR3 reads CASSGDRGYTEAFF. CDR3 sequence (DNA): TGTGCCAGCAGTGGGGACAGGGGGTACACTGAAGCTTTCTTT.

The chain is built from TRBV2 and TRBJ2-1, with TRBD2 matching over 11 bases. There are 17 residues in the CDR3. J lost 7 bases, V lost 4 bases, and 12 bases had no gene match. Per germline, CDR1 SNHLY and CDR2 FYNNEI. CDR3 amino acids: CASSAESSGRWANEQFF. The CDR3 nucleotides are TGTGCCAGCAGTGCAGAGTCTAGCGGGAGGTGGGCGAATGAGCAGTTCTTC.

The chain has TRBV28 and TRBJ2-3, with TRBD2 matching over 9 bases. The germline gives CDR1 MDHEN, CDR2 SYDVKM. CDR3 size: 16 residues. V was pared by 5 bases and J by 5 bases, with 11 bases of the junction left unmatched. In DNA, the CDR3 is TGTGCCAGCAGTCAAATAGCGGGAGAGGTGCAAGATACGCAGTATTTT. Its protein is CASSQIAGEVQDTQYF.

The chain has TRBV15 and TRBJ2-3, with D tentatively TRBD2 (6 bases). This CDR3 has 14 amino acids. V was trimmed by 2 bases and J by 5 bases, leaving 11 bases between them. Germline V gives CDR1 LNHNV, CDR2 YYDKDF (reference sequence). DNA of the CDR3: TGTGCCACCAGCAGACCGGGGGATCAAGATACGCAGTATTTT. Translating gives CATSRPGDQDTQYF.

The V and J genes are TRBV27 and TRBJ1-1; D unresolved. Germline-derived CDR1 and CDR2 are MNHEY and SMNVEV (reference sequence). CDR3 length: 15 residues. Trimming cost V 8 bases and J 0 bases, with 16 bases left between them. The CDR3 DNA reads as TGTGCCAGCGCCCCCCTAACTTACTTGAACACTGAAGCTTTCTTT. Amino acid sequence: CASAPLTYLNTEAFF.

The CDR3 loop reads CASSEHRQETQYF. The DNA for the CDR3 is TGTGCCAGCAGTGAGCATAGACAAGAGACCCAGTACTTC. The chain combines TRBV25-1 with TRBJ2-5; D is unclear. The length of the CDR3 is 13 residues. V lost 3 bases and J 2 bases, leaving 7 bases between the germline ends. CDR1 is MGHDK and CDR2 is SYGVNS in the germline V gene.

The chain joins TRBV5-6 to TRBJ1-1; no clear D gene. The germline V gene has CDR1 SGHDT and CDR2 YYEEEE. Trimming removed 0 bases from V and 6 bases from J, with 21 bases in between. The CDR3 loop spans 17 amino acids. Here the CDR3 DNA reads TGTGCCAGCAGCTTGGCTCTACGTATCCTACAGCAGCCTGAAGCTTTCTTT. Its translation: CASSLALRILQQPEAFF.

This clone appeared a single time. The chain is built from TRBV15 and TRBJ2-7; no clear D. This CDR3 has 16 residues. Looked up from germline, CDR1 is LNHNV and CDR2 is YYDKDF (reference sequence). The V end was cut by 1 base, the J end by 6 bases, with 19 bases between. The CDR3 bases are TGTGCCACCAGCAGAGTCCGAGACCAGGATCCCCTCGAGCAGTACTTC. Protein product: CATSRVRDQDPLEQYF.

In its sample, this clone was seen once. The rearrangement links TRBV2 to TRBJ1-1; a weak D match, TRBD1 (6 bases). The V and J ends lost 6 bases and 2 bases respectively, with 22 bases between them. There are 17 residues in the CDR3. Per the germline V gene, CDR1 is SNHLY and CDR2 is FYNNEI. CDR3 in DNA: TGTGCCAGCAGGTATGGAACAGGGACCCAAATCAACACTGAAGCTTTCTTT. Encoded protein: CASRYGTGTQINTEAFF.

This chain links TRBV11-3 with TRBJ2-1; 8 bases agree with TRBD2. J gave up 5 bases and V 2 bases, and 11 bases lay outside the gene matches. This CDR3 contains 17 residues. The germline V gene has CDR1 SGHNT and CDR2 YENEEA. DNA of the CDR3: TGTGCCAGCAGCTTAAGTATCAGCGGGAGTCCCCACAATGAGCAGTTCTTC. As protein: CASSLSISGSPHNEQFF. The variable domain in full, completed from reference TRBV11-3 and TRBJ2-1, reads EAGVVQSPRYKIIEKKQPVAFWCNPISGHNTLYWYLQNLGQGPELLIRYENEEAVDDSQLPKDRFSAERLKGVDSTLKIQPAELGDSAVYLCASSLSISGSPHNEQFFGPGTRLTVL.

In DNA form, the CDR3 reads TGCAGCGTCGCGACTAGCGGGACAGATACGCAGTATTTT. Translated: CSVATSGTDTQYF. The chain is built from TRBV29-1 and TRBJ2-3; 10 nucleotides align to TRBD2. The CDR3 spans 13 residues. V dropped 6 bases and J dropped 3; count of bases not matched to a gene: 3. Germline loops: CDR1 SQVTM, CDR2 ANQGSEA.

CDR3 amino acids: CASSHRDRANYGYTF. CDR3 bases: TGTGCCAGCAGCCACCGGGACAGGGCGAACTATGGCTACACCTTC. The V gene is TRBV7-9, the J gene TRBJ1-2, with 9 bases lining up with TRBD1. Unmatched junction bases numbered 6, after V lost 5 bases and J lost 2 bases. The CDR3 has 15 residues. Germline V gene lookup returns CDR1 SEHNR and CDR2 FQNEAQ (reference sequence).

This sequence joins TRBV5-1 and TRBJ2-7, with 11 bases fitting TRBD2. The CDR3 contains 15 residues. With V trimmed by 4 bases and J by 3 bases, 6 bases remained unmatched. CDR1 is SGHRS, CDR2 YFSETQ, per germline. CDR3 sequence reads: CASSTGTSGHYEQYF. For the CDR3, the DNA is TGCGCCAGCAGCACCGGGACTAGCGGTCACTACGAGCAGTACTTC.

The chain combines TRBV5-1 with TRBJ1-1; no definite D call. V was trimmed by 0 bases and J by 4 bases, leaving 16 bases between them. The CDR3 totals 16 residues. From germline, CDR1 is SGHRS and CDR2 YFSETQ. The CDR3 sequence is CASSLDLEGRGTEAFF. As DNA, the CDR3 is TGCGCCAGCAGCTTGGATTTGGAGGGCCGGGGCACTGAAGCTTTCTTT.

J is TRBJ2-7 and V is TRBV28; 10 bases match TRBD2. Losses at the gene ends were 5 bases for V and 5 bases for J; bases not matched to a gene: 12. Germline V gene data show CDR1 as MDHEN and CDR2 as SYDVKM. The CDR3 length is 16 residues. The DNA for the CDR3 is TGTGCCAGCAGTCTAACTAGCGGGGAGACGCACCACGAGCAGTACTTC. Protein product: CASSLTSGETHHEQYF. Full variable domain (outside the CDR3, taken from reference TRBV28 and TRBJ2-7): DVKVTQSSRYLVKRTGEKVFLECVQDMDHENMFWYRQDPGLGLRLIYFSYDVKMKEKGDIPEGYSVSREKKERFSLILESASTNQTSMYLCASSLTSGETHHEQYFGPGTRLTVT.

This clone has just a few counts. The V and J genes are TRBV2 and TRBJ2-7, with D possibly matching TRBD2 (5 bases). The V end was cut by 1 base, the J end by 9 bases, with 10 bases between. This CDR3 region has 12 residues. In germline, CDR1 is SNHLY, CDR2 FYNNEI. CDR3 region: CASSEERFGQYF. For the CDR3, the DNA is TGTGCCAGCAGTGAAGAGCGGTTTGGGCAGTACTTC.

Here the CDR3 reads CASSRLTEDYGYTF. CDR3 bases: TGTGCCAGCAGCAGGTTGACAGAGGACTATGGCTACACCTTC. This chain links TRBV21-1 with TRBJ1-2; TRBD1 is taken as the D call from the table, unchecked against the DNA. TRBV21-1 is flagged as a pseudogene. The CDR3 totals 14 residues.

This CDR3 is CASQSQGAGNQPQHF. In nucleotides, the CDR3 is TGTGCCAGCCAATCACAGGGGGCCGGCAATCAGCCCCAGCATTTT. The V and J genes are TRBV27 and TRBJ1-5; 9 bases are shared with TRBD1. Trimming took 8 bases from V and 2 from J; bases not matched to a gene: 7. The germline V gene encodes CDR1 MNHEY and CDR2 SMNVEV (reference sequence). The length of the CDR3 is 15 residues.

This CDR3 reads CASSQALDLSNTQYF. The CDR3 region has the DNA TGCGCCAGCAGCCAAGCATTGGACTTATCGAATACGCAGTATTTT. J is TRBJ2-3 and V is TRBV4-1, with D possibly matching TRBD2 (5 bases). The length of the CDR3 is 15 residues. V lost 1 base and J lost 7, with 15 bases in between. Germline V gene data show CDR1 as MGHRA and CDR2 as YSYEKL.